One and the same sample provided the 15 T cell receptor beta chains below, sequenced in a study of regulatory and conventional T cells in RAG deficiency. Repertoires were generated with immunoSEQ multiplex PCR, while TCRdb's copy carries only in-frame clones and drops some. This table holds 30,000 to 40,000 clones, around 91% found once. A further study also used this sample, focusing on regulatory T cells. That paper notes: Primers: 52 TRBV forward and 13 TRBJ reverse.

Sequencing was done on a sample of CD8+ T cells sorted from blood. The receptors here all came from a human donor in good health.

CDR3 residues: CASSAGRDQPQHF. The CDR3 nucleotides read TGTGCCAGCAGTGCAGGGAGAGATCAGCCCCAGCATTTT. This chain joins TRBV27 and TRBJ1-5, with D possibly matching TRBD1 (5 bases). V lost 5 bases and J 5 bases, leaving 10 bases between the germline ends. The germline CDR1 and CDR2 sequences are MNHEY and SMNVEV (reference sequence). The CDR3 sequence is 13 residues long.

This rearrangement joins TRBV4-1 to TRBJ1-1, with 8 bases aligning to TRBD1. There are 14 residues in the CDR3. V lost 4 bases, J lost 5 bases, and 6 bases stayed unmatched. The germline V gene has CDR1 MGHRA and CDR2 YSYEKL. CDR3 protein: CASSPDRGGTEAFF. The DNA of the CDR3 is TGCGCCAGCAGCCCCGACAGGGGTGGAACTGAAGCTTTCTTT.

This clone has more than one count but fewer than ten. V usage is TRBV19 and J usage is TRBJ1-2; 9 nucleotides line up with TRBD1. CDR1 and CDR2 (germline): LNHDA, SQIVND (reference sequence). The CDR3 loop spans 16 amino acids. V lost 3 bases, J lost 3 bases, and 8 bases stayed unmatched. Written as DNA, the CDR3 is TGTGCCAGTAGTATTGTGATCGGGACAGGGTACTATGGCTACACCTTC. Its translation is CASSIVIGTGYYGYTF.

This chain joins TRBV19 and TRBJ2-1, with 7 nucleotides matching TRBD2. After removal of 5 bases from V and 5 bases from J, the junction contained 6 bases not matched to a gene. The CDR3 is 14 amino acids. Germline CDR1 reads LNHDA; CDR2 reads SQIVND (reference sequence). The CDR3 loop is CASSPKRGNNEQFF. DNA of the CDR3: TGTGCCAGTAGTCCGAAGCGGGGAAACAATGAGCAGTTCTTC.

V gene TRBV5-1 combines with J gene TRBJ2-1; tentatively, D is TRBD1 or TRBD2 (5 bases each). In germline, CDR1 is SGHRS, CDR2 YFSETQ. V was pared by 0 bases and J by 7 bases, with 5 bases between. The CDR3 totals 12 residues. As DNA, the CDR3 is TGCGCCAGCAGCTTGGGGGGGAATGAGCAGTTCTTC. It translates to CASSLGGNEQFF.

The V call is TRBV5-6, the J call TRBJ1-5; D is ambiguous. The CDR3 has 14 residues. The germline gives CDR1 SGHDT, CDR2 YYEEEE. V lost 4 bases to trimming and J lost 4 bases, with 12 bases between them. CDR3 protein: CASSAYRENQPQHF. DNA for the CDR3: TGTGCCAGCAGCGCCTACAGAGAAAATCAGCCCCAGCATTTT.

The chain joins TRBV11-2 to TRBJ1-1; possible D gene TRBD1, 6 bases. CDR1 SGHAT and CDR2 FQNNGV come from the germline V gene. Trimming shortened V by 2 bases and J by 0 bases, and 16 bases separated the two germline ends. This CDR3 contains 17 residues. CDR3 region: CASSLLGRGILNTEAFF. For the CDR3, the DNA is TGTGCCAGCAGCTTATTAGGCAGGGGAATACTGAACACTGAAGCTTTCTTT.

V is TRBV19 and J is TRBJ1-5; D is perhaps TRBD1 (5 bases). The CDR3 is made up of 15 amino acids. Looked up from germline, CDR1 is LNHDA and CDR2 is SQIVND (reference sequence). The CDR3 DNA reads as TGTTCCTCCAGAGCAGGACACTATAGCAATCAGCCCCAGCATTTT. Protein: CSSRAGHYSNQPQHF.

The rearrangement uses TRBV5-4 and TRBJ1-1; no clear D gene. CDR1 SGHNT and CDR2 YYREEE come from the germline V gene (reference sequence). The CDR3 totals 14 residues. The ends were cut back, 3 bases at V and 5 bases at J, with 14 bases in the middle. CDR3 nucleotide sequence: TGTGCCAGCAGCTCTGGGTCTGGGTGGACTGAAGCTTTCTTT. Its protein product is CASSSGSGWTEAFF.

The chain carries TRBV7-9 and TRBJ2-2; tentatively, D is TRBD2 (5 bases). V was cut by 1 base and J by 6 bases, with 18 bases left in between. Germline V gene sequence: CDR1 SEHNR, CDR2 FQNEAQ (reference sequence). There are 17 residues in the CDR3. The CDR3 spells CASSLVGIRAEAGELFF. The CDR3 nucleotides read TGTGCCAGCAGCTTAGTGGGCATCCGGGCGGAGGCCGGGGAGCTGTTTTTT.

The chain combines TRBV7-8 with TRBJ2-5; TRBD2 agrees at 8 bases. This CDR3 is built from 15 residues. The junction had 6 bases not matched to a gene; V was cut back by 1 base and J by 5 bases. Looked up from germline, CDR1 is SGHVS and CDR2 is FQNEAQ. As DNA, the CDR3 is TGTGCCAGCAGCTTAGGACTAGCGTCCCACGAGACCCAGTACTTC. It specifies CASSLGLASHETQYF.

The chain couples TRBV4-1 to TRBJ2-1; D is unresolved. Germline V gives CDR1 MGHRA, CDR2 YSYEKL. The CDR3 contains 13 residues. The ends were cut back, 3 bases at V and 8 bases at J, with 11 bases in the middle. CDR3 amino acids: CASSHLRSYEQFF. The CDR3 DNA reads as TGCGCCAGCAGCCATTTAAGGAGTTATGAGCAGTTCTTC.

The chain recombines TRBV4-2 with TRBJ1-1, with 10 nucleotides matching TRBD1. Germline assignment: CDR1 LGHNA and CDR2 YNFKEQ. The CDR3 sequence is 15 residues long. V gave up 1 base and J gave up 4 bases; unmatched junction bases: 3. The DNA for the CDR3 is TGTGCCAGCAGCCAAGGGGGGACAGGGGTCACTGAAGCTTTCTTT. It yields the protein CASSQGGTGVTEAFF.

This clone was observed a single time. V is TRBV2 and J is TRBJ2-7; D is possibly TRBD1 (5 bases). This CDR3 is built from 17 residues. Trimming stripped 1 base from V and 0 bases from J, with 16 bases between. Germline V gene lookup returns CDR1 SNHLY and CDR2 FYNNEI. CDR3 region: CASSEDMQTATSYEQYF. CDR3 nucleotide sequence: TGTGCCAGCAGTGAAGACATGCAGACAGCGACCTCCTACGAGCAGTACTTC.

V is TRBV9 and J is TRBJ1-1; no clear D gene. Germline loops: CDR1 SGDLS, CDR2 YYNGEE. V was pared by 4 bases and J by 4 bases, with 17 bases between. This CDR3 has 15 residues. CDR3 residues: CASSSPGGVPTEAFF. The CDR3 DNA reads as TGTGCCAGCAGCTCTCCCGGTGGGGTCCCCACTGAAGCTTTCTTT.